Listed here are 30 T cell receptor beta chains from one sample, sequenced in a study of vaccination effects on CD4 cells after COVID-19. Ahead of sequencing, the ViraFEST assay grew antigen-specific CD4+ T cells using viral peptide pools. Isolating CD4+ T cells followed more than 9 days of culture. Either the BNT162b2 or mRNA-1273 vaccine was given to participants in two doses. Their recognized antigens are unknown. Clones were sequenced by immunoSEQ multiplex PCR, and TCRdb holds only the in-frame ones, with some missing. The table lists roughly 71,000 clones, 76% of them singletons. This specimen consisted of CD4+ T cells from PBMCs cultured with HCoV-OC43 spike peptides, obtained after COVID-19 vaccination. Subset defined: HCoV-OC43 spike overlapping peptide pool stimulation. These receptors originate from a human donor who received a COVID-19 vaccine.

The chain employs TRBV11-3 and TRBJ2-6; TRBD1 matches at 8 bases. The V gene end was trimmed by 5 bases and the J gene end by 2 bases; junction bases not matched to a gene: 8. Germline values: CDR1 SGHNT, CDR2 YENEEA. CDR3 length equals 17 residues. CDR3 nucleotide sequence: TGTGCCAGCAGCCCCGGACAGGGAGAGGCTGGGGCCAACGTCCTGACTTTC. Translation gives CASSPGQGEAGANVLTF.

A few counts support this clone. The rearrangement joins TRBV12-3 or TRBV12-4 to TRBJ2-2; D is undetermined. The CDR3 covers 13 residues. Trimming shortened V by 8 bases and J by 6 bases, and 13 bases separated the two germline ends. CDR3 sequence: CASSVWASGELFF. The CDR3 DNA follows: TGTGCCAGCTCTGTCTGGGCGTCCGGGGAGCTGTTTTTT.

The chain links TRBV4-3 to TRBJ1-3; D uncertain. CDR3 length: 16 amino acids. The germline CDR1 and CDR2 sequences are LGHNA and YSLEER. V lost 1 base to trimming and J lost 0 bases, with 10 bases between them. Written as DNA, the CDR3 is TGCGCCAGCAGCCAAGCACTTACAAGCTCTGGAAACACCATATATTTT. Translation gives CASSQALTSSGNTIYF.

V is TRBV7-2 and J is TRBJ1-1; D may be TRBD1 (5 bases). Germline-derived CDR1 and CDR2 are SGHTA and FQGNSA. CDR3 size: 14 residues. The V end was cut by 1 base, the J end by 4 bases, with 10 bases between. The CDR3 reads CASSLGGDGTEAFF. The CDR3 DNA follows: TGTGCCAGCAGCTTAGGGGGGGACGGCACTGAAGCTTTCTTT.

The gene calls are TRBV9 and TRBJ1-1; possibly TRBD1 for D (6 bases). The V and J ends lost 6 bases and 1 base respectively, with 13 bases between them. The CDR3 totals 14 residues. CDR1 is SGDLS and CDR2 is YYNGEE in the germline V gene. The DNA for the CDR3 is TGTGCCAGCACCCGAGGACAGCGGAACACTGAAGCTTTCTTT. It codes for CASTRGQRNTEAFF.

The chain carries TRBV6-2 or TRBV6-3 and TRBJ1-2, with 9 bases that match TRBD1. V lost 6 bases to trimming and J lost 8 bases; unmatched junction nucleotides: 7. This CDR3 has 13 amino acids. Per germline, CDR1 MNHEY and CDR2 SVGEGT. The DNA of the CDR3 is TGTGCCAGCAGCGACGGGACAGGGTTAGGCTACACCTTC. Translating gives CASSDGTGLGYTF.

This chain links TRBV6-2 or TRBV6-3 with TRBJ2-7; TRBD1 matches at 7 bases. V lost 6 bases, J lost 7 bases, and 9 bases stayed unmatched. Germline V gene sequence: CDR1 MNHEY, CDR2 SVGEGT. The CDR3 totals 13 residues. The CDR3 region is CASSPRQGREQYV. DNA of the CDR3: TGTGCCAGCAGCCCAAGACAGGGTCGGGAGCAGTACGTC.

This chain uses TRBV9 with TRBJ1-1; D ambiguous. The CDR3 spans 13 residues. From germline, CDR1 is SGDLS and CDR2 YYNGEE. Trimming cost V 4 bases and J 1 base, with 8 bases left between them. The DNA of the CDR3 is TGTGCCAGCAGCACCGAATCGAACACTGAAGCTTTCTTT. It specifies CASSTESNTEAFF.

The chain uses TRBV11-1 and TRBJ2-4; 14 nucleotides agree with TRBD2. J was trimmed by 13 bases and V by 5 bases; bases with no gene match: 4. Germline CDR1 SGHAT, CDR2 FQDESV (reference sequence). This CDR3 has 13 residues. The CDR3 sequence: CASSPGLAGAQYF. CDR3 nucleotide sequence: TGTGCCAGCAGCCCGGGACTAGCGGGGGCACAGTACTTC.

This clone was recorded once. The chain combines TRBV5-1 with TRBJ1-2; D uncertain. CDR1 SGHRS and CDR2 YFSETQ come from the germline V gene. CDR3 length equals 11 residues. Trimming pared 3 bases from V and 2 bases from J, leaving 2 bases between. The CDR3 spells CASSSNYGYTF. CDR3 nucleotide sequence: TGCGCCAGCAGCTCGAACTATGGCTACACCTTC. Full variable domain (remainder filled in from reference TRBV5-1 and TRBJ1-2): KAGVTQTPRYLIKTRGQQVTLSCSPISGHRSVSWYQQTPGQGLQFLFEYFSETQRNKGNFPGRFSGRQFSNSRSEMNVSTLELGDSALYLCASSSNYGYTFGSGTRLTVV.

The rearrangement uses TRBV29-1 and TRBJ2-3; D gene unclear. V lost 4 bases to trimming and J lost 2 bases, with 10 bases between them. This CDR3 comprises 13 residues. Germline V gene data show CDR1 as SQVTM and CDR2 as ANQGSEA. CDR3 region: CSVGRGYTDTQYF. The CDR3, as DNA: TGCAGCGTTGGGCGCGGTTACACAGATACGCAGTATTTT.

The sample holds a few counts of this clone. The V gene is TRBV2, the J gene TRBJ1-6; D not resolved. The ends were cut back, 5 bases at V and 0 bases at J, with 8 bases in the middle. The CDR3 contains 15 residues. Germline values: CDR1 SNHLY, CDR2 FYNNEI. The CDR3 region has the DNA TGTGCCAGCAGTTTGCAAAGCTCCTATAATTCACCCCTCCACTTT. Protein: CASSLQSSYNSPLHF.

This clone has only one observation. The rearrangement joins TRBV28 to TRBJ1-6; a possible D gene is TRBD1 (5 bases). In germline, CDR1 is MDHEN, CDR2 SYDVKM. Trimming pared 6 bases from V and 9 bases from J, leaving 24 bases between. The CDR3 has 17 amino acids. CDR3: CASRMGGIDTPGSPLHF. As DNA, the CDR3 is TGTGCCAGCAGGATGGGGGGGATCGACACGCCAGGTTCACCCCTCCACTTT.

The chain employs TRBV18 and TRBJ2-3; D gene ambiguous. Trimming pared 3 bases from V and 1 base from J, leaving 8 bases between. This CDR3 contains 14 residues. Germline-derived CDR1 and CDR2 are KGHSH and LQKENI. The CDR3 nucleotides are TGTGCCAGCTCACCCGCCCCCGGCACAGATACGCAGTATTTT. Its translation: CASSPAPGTDTQYF.

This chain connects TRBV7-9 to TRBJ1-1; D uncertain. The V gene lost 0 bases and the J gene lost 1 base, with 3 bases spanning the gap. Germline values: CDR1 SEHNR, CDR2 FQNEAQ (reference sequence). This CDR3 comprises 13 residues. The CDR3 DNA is TGTGCCAGCAGCTTAGCCAGGAACACTGAAGCTTTCTTT. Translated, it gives CASSLARNTEAFF.

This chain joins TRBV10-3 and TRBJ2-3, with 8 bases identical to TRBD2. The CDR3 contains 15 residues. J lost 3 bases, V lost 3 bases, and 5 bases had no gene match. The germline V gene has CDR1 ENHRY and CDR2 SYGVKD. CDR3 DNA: TGTGCCATCAGTGATCCCGGGGGGGCGACAGATACGCAGTATTTT. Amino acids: CAISDPGGATDTQYF.

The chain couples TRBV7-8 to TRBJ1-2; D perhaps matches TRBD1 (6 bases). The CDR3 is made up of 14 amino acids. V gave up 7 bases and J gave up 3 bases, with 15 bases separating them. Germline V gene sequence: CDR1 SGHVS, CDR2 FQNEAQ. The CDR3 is CASTEGGTHYGYTF. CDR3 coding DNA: TGTGCCAGCACCGAGGGGGGGACCCACTATGGCTACACCTTC.

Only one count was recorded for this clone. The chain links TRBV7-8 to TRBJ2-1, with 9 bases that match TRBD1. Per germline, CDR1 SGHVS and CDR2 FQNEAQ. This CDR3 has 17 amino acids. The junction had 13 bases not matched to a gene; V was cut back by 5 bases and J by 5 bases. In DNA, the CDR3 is TGTGCCAGCAGCGCCCGGGGACAGGGTAGAATGGACAATGAGCAGTTCTTC. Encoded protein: CASSARGQGRMDNEQFF. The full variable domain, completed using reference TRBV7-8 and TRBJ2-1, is GAGVSQSPRYKVAKRGQDVALRCDPISGHVSLFWYQQALGQGPEFLTYFQNEAQLDKSGLPSDRFFAERPEGSVSTLKIQRTQQEDSAVYLCASSARGQGRMDNEQFFGPGTRLTVL.

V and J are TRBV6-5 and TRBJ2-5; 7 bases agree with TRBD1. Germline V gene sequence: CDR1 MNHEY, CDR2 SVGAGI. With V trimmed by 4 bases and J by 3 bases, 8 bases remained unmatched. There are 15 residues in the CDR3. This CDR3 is CASSFSGTVKETQYF. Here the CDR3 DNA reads TGTGCCAGCAGTTTCTCCGGGACAGTAAAAGAGACCCAGTACTTC.

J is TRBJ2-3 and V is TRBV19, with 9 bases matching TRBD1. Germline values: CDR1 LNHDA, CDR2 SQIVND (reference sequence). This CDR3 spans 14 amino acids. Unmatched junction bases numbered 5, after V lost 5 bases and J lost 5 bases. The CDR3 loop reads CASSDTGGLDTQYF. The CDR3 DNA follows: TGTGCCAGTAGTGACACAGGGGGCTTAGATACGCAGTATTTT. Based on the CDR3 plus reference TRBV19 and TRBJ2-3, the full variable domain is DGGITQSPKYLFRKEGQNVTLSCEQNLNHDAMYWYRQDPGQGLRLIYYSQIVNDFQKGDIAEGYSVSREKKESFPLTVTSAQKNPTAFYLCASSDTGGLDTQYFGPGTRLTVL.

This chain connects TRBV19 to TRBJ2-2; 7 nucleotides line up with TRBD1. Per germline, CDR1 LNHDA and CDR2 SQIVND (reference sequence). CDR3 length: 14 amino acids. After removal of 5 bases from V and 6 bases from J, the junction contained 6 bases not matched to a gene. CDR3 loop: CASSLTGYAGELFF. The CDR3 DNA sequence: TGTGCCAGTAGTTTGACAGGGTACGCCGGGGAGCTGTTTTTT.

CDR3 bases: TGTGCCAGCAGTTATCTAGGGGTCGAGTACGTC. It is translated as CASSYLGVEYV. The chain employs TRBV6-5 and TRBJ2-7; possibly TRBD1 for D (5 bases). This CDR3 spans 11 amino acids. The germline V gene has CDR1 MNHEY and CDR2 SVGAGI. Between the trimmed V and J ends, which lost 3 bases and 11 bases, there was a span of 11 bases.

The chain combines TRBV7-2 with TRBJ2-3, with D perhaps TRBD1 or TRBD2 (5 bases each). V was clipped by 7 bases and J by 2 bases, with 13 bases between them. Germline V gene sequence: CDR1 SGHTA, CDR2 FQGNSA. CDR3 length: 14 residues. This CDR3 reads CASTPWDPTDTQYF. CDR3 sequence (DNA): TGTGCCAGCACCCCCTGGGACCCCACAGATACGCAGTATTTT.

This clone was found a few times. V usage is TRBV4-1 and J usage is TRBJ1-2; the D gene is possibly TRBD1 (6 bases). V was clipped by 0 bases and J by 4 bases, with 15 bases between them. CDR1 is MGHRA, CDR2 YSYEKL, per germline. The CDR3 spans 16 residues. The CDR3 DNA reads TGCGCCAGCAGCCAAGATCAGTGGGTCAGGGGCTATGGCTACACCTTC. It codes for CASSQDQWVRGYGYTF.

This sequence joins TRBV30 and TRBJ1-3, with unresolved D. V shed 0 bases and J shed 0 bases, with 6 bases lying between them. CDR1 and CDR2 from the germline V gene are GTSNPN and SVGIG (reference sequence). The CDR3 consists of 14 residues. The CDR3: CAWSVGISGNTIYF. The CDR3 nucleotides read TGTGCCTGGAGTGTCGGAATCTCTGGAAACACCATATATTTT.

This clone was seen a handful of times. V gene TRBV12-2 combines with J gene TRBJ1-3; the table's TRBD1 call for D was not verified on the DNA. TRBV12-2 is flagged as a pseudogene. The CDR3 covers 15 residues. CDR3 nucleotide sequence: TGTGCAAGTCGCTTAGCGCCAGGGGACGGAAACACCATATATTTT. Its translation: CASRLAPGDGNTIYF.

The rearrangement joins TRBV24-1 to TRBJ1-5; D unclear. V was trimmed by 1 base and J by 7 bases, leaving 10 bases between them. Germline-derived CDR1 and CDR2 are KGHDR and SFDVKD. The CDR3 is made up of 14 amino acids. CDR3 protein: CATSDFSRRQPQHF. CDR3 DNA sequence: TGTGCCACCAGTGATTTTAGCAGGCGCCAGCCCCAGCATTTT.

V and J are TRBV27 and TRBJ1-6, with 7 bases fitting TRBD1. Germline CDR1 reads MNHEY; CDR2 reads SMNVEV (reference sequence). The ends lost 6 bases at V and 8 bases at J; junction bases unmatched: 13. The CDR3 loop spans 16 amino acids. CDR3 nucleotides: TGTGCCAGCAGAACAGAATGGGACAGTACATATTCACCCCTCCACTTT. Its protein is CASRTEWDSTYSPLHF.

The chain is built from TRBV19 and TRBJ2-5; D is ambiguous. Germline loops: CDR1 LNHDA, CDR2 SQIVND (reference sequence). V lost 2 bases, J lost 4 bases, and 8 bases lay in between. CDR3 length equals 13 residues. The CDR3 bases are TGTGCCAGTAGTATAATGCCTGGAGAGACCCAGTACTTC. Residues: CASSIMPGETQYF.

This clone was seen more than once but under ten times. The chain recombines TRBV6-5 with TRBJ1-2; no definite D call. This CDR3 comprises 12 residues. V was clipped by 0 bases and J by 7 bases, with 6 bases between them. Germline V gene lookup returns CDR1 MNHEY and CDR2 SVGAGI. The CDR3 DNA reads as TGTGCCAGCAGTTACTCGAAGGGTGGCTACACCTTC. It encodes CASSYSKGGYTF.